This TCR beta chain was found in a study of blood T cells in healthy people across ages. This clonotype was recorded many times. Its antigen is still unknown. Study-wide findings and caveats: Observed TCR beta diversity per million T cells went down as age went up. This fall followed a roughly linear course with age. Both naive CD4+ cell counts and diversity were greater in long-lived donors than in aged donors.

The second PCR ran roughly 7 to 12 cycles with a sample-barcoded 5' primer and J-beta primers. Each cDNA was tagged by a template-switch adaptor containing 12 random nucleotides. Each CDR3 protein is one row after TCRdb ran MiXCR on the 5' RACE reads. In the table there are hundreds of thousands of distinct CDR3 sequences, under 65% of which are singletons. Each sample gave at least 6 million isolated PBMCs. The source of this sequence is a woman older than 75 in good health. Sequencing used blood.

The CDR3 loop is CASSAKPGGLPGDTEAFF. In DNA form, the CDR3 reads TGTGCCAGCAGTGCGAAACCCGGGGGGCTACCCGGGGACACTGAAGCTTTCTTT. The rearrangement uses TRBV7-9 and TRBJ1-1; D may be TRBD1 (6 bases). Germline V lookup: CDR1 SEHNR, CDR2 FQNEAQ (reference sequence). CDR3 length: 18 residues. V lost 6 bases, J lost 3 bases, and 26 bases lay in between. The full variable domain, rest sourced from reference TRBV7-9 and TRBJ1-1, is DTGVSQNPRHKITKRGQNVTFRCDPISEHNRLYWYRQTLGQGPEFLTYFQNEAQLEKSRLLSDRFSAERPKGSFSTLEIQRTEQGDSAMYLCASSAKPGGLPGDTEAFFGQGTRLTVV.